The 13 T cell receptor beta chains below all came from one sample that was sequenced in a study of neurological immune-mediated disorders. MiXCR, run by TCRdb on the 5' RACE reads, gives a single entry per CDR3 protein. The repertoire includes about 40,000 distinct CDR3 sequences, around 13% of them detected once, and under 4.5% sits in the top ten. Sequencing used CD4+ T cells from blood. The receptors stem from a woman aged 60-70 years with HTLV-1-associated myelopathy (HAM/TSP).

In its sample, this clonotype was seen many times. CDR3 amino acids: CASSERERSMNTEAFF. The CDR3 DNA reads as TGCGCCAGCAGTGAACGAGAGAGGTCCATGAACACTGAAGCTTTCTTT. The J gene is TRBJ1-1, the V gene TRBV10-2, with D hard to call. Germline V gene data show CDR1 as WSHSY and CDR2 as SAAADI. CDR3 length equals 16 residues. The germline V and J ends were trimmed by 3 bases and 0 bases, with 14 bases remaining between them.

The table lists this clonotype with many counts. The chain has TRBV20-1 and TRBJ2-7; no clear D. This CDR3 comprises 11 residues. Germline V CDR1 and CDR2: DFQATT, SNEGSKA (reference sequence). Trimming cost V 6 bases and J 3 bases, with 9 bases left between them. The CDR3 here is CSAVSLYEQYF. DNA of the CDR3: TGCAGTGCGGTGTCACTCTACGAGCAGTACTTC.

The table lists this clonotype with a few counts. The chain is built from TRBV7-8 and TRBJ2-1, with D maybe TRBD1 (5 bases). Germline assignment: CDR1 SGHVS and CDR2 FQNEAQ. Trimming removed 8 bases at V and 5 bases at J, with 19 bases between. This CDR3 spans 15 amino acids. The CDR3 is CASGASRRADNEQFF. In DNA form, the CDR3 reads TGTGCCAGCGGGGCGAGCCGAAGGGCTGACAATGAGCAGTTCTTC. Together with reference TRBV7-8 and TRBJ2-1, the CDR3 gives the full variable domain: GAGVSQSPRYKVAKRGQDVALRCDPISGHVSLFWYQQALGQGPEFLTYFQNEAQLDKSGLPSDRFFAERPEGSVSTLKIQRTQQEDSAVYLCASGASRRADNEQFFGPGTRLTVL.

J is TRBJ2-7 and V is TRBV20-1, with 9 bases matching TRBD1. Germline trimming cut 0 bases from V and 3 bases from J; bases unmatched to any gene: 3. Germline CDR1 is DFQATT and CDR2 is SNEGSKA (reference sequence). The CDR3 consists of 14 residues. CDR3 sequence reads: CSARDLTGGYEQYF. DNA for the CDR3: TGCAGTGCTAGAGATTTGACAGGGGGCTACGAGCAGTACTTC.

This clonotype was observed at least ten times. This chain connects TRBV5-1 to TRBJ2-2; no clear D gene. The V end lost 7 bases, the J end lost 0 bases, and 16 bases lay between the germline ends. Germline CDR1 reads SGHRS; CDR2 reads YFSETQ. The CDR3 runs 16 residues. The CDR3 DNA reads as TGCGCCAGCGGAGTTGGGCGGCCTACGAACACCGGGGAGCTGTTTTTT. Translation: CASGVGRPTNTGELFF. The whole variable domain, filled in from reference TRBV5-1 and TRBJ2-2, reads KAGVTQTPRYLIKTRGQQVTLSCSPISGHRSVSWYQQTPGQGLQFLFEYFSETQRNKGNFPGRFSGRQFSNSRSEMNVSTLELGDSALYLCASGVGRPTNTGELFFGEGSRLTVL.

This clonotype has ten or more counts. V gene TRBV10-3 combines with J gene TRBJ1-2; the match to TRBD1 covers 11 bases. Losses at the gene ends were 6 bases for V and 1 base for J; bases not matched to a gene: 4. The CDR3 spans 15 residues. Germline V gene sequence: CDR1 ENHRY, CDR2 SYGVKD. The CDR3 loop is CAISAGTGGNYGYTF. The CDR3 region has the DNA TGTGCCATCAGCGCCGGGACAGGGGGTAACTATGGCTACACCTTC.

In this sample, this clonotype turned up many times. This chain uses TRBV5-1 with TRBJ1-1; D is uncertain. CDR1 and CDR2 (germline): SGHRS, YFSETQ. V was clipped by 5 bases and J by 1 base, with 9 bases between them. CDR3 length equals 13 residues. This CDR3 reads CASRLQRNTEAFF. The CDR3 DNA reads TGCGCCAGCAGGTTACAGAGGAACACTGAAGCTTTCTTT.

In this sample, this clonotype turned up many times. This chain joins TRBV10-3 and TRBJ2-1, with TRBD1 matching over 7 bases. This CDR3 spans 14 amino acids. Germline values: CDR1 ENHRY, CDR2 SYGVKD. The J segment lost 2 bases and the V segment lost 6 bases, leaving 4 bases of the junction unmatched. The CDR3 nucleotides read TGTGCCATCAGCACAGGGGTAACCTACAATGAGCAGTTCTTC. Its protein is CAISTGVTYNEQFF.

The chain combines TRBV20-1 with TRBJ2-3, with 8 bases identical to TRBD2. The CDR3 spans 15 residues. CDR1 is DFQATT and CDR2 is SNEGSKA in the germline V gene (reference sequence). The junction had 12 bases not matched to a gene; V was cut back by 5 bases and J by 5 bases. The CDR3 here is CSAQKGAGGEDTQYF. The CDR3 DNA is TGCAGTGCTCAGAAAGGGGCGGGGGGTGAAGATACGCAGTATTTT.

This clonotype came up many times. The CDR3 is CASSYDRTSGELFF. The CDR3 region has the DNA TGTGCCAGCAGTTACGACAGGACCTCCGGGGAGCTGTTTTTT. The V call is TRBV6-5, the J call TRBJ2-2; maybe TRBD1 (6 bases). The ends were cut back, 2 bases at V and 6 bases at J, with 10 bases in the middle. The germline V gene encodes CDR1 MNHEY and CDR2 SVGAGI. The length of the CDR3 is 14 residues.

In its sample, this clonotype was seen a few times. The chain uses TRBV5-1 and TRBJ2-1; 8 nucleotides line up with TRBD2. The ends lost 1 base at V and 1 base at J; junction bases unmatched: 1. CDR3 length: 15 amino acids. Germline V gene data show CDR1 as SGHRS and CDR2 as YFSETQ. The CDR3 reads CASSLTSGSYNEQFF. DNA for the CDR3: TGCGCCAGCAGCTTGACTAGCGGATCCTACAATGAGCAGTTCTTC.

This clonotype was counted ten times or more. The chain couples TRBV14 to TRBJ1-2; D is unclear. The CDR3 is made up of 12 amino acids. Germline CDR1 and CDR2: SGHDN and FVKESK. The ends were cut back, 5 bases at V and 2 bases at J, with 6 bases in the middle. This CDR3 reads CASSFRNYGYTF. The CDR3 DNA sequence: TGTGCCAGCAGCTTCAGAAACTATGGCTACACCTTC.

The chain joins TRBV12-3 or TRBV12-4 to TRBJ1-1; 7 nucleotides align to TRBD1. The CDR3 has 15 residues. With V trimmed by 5 bases and J by 4 bases, 10 bases remained unmatched. The CDR3 spells CASSPQGVGVTEAFF. The CDR3 DNA reads as TGTGCCAGCAGTCCCCAGGGGGTAGGGGTCACTGAAGCTTTCTTT.